This TCR beta chain was observed in a study of identical twins. Trimming shortened V by 0 bases and J by 2 bases, and 11 bases separated the two germline ends. The CDR3 consists of 16 residues. The germline V gene encodes CDR1 MNHEY and CDR2 SVGEGT. Among all donors, each was a healthy Caucasian. Each CDR3 protein gets one entry after TCRdb re-called the 5' RACE reads with MiXCR. The table records approximately 300,000 distinct CDR3 sequences, roughly 9.8% of them present only once. The same sample was also used in a study of yellow fever vaccine responses in identical twins.

The sample comprised CD8+ T cells sorted from blood. This chain uses TRBV6-2 or TRBV6-3 with TRBJ2-1; perhaps TRBD2 as D (6 bases). The sequence was obtained from a woman aged 18-29 years in good health. In nucleotides, the CDR3 is TGTGCCAGCAGTTACTCGGGCCCGGGAGCCTACAATGAGCAGTTCTTC. Encoded protein: CASSYSGPGAYNEQFF.